A single sample is the source of the 31 T cell receptor beta chains below, sequenced in a study of vaccination effects on CD4 cells after COVID-19. Antigen-specific CD4+ T cells were expanded (with viral peptide pools) by the ViraFEST assay ahead of sequencing. Having been cultured for less than 13 days, the cells underwent CD4+ T cell isolation. The person had a PCR-confirmed SARS-CoV-2 infection during March to December 2020. These receptors' antigens are unknown. Libraries were prepared by immunoSEQ multiplex PCR; TCRdb keeps only in-frame clonotypes and omits some of them. The table includes about 27,000 clones, approximately 69% detected once. Sequenced material: CD4+ T cells from PBMCs cultured with SARS-CoV-2 spike peptides, taken before COVID-19 vaccination. These receptors all come from a human donor who had a prior SARS-CoV-2 infection.

The chain recombines TRBV20-1 with TRBJ2-3, with D unclear. This CDR3 region has 10 residues. The V and J ends lost 6 bases and 4 bases respectively, with 5 bases between them. CDR1 is DFQATT, CDR2 SNEGSKA, per germline (reference sequence). CDR3 loop: CSATADTQYF. The CDR3 bases are TGCAGTGCAACGGCAGATACGCAGTATTTT.

The rearrangement uses TRBV6-2 or TRBV6-3 and TRBJ2-7, with 14 positions matching TRBD2. The CDR3 totals 21 residues. Per the germline V gene, CDR1 is MNHEY and CDR2 is SVGEGT. V trimming: 5 bases; J trimming: 6 bases; junction bases outside the gene matches: 24. CDR3 coding DNA: TGTGCCAGCAGTCAGCTCTTACTTCGGACTAGCGGGAGGCCGGCGGGTGGCGAGCAGTACTTC. Protein: CASSQLLLRTSGRPAGGEQYF.

This clone was seen just once. The chain couples TRBV5-1 to TRBJ1-1; no clear D. CDR1 and CDR2 from the germline V gene are SGHRS and YFSETQ. The CDR3 totals 16 residues. V was shortened by 4 bases and J by 6 bases, with 22 bases between the two germline ends. CDR3 loop: CASSHPTLGVGAEAFF. The CDR3 DNA reads as TGCGCCAGCAGCCACCCCACCCTGGGAGTCGGGGCTGAAGCTTTCTTT. Full variable domain (missing parts from reference TRBV5-1 and TRBJ1-1): KAGVTQTPRYLIKTRGQQVTLSCSPISGHRSVSWYQQTPGQGLQFLFEYFSETQRNKGNFPGRFSGRQFSNSRSEMNVSTLELGDSALYLCASSHPTLGVGAEAFFGQGTRLTVV.

The chain employs TRBV11-3 and TRBJ2-1, with D perhaps matching TRBD2 (6 bases). The CDR3 runs to 15 residues. CDR1 and CDR2 from the germline V gene are SGHNT and YENEEA. V was trimmed by 8 bases and J by 1 base, leaving 15 bases between them. Written as DNA, the CDR3 is TGTGCCAGCGCCGGTCGGGGGAGGTCCTACAATGAGCAGTTCTTC. As protein: CASAGRGRSYNEQFF.

V is TRBV7-9 and J is TRBJ2-1; 7 positions agree with TRBD2. The ends lost 0 bases at V and 4 bases at J; junction bases unmatched: 12. The V gene's germline CDR1 is SEHNR and CDR2 FQNEAQ (reference sequence). The CDR3 length is 18 residues. DNA of the CDR3: TGTGCCAGCAGCTTAGCGCTCAGATCGGCGGGGGAATACAATGAGCAGTTCTTC. This gives the protein CASSLALRSAGEYNEQFF.

The chain joins TRBV28 to TRBJ2-5, with 9 bases matching TRBD1. CDR1 is MDHEN, CDR2 SYDVKM, per germline. The V gene end was trimmed by 6 bases and the J gene end by 3 bases; junction bases not matched to a gene: 2. The CDR3 is 13 amino acids. The CDR3 DNA is TGTGCCAGCAGCCGGACAGGGGAAGAGACCCAGTACTTC. It translates to CASSRTGEETQYF.

The table lists this clone with a few counts. Here the CDR3 reads CASSLLGPQYF. CDR3 nucleotides: TGTGCCAGCAGCCTCCTGGGGCCACAGTACTTC. The chain recombines TRBV6-6 with TRBJ2-7; D perhaps matches TRBD1 (5 bases). This CDR3 contains 11 residues. Germline assignment: CDR1 MNHNY and CDR2 SVGAGI (reference sequence). V shed 6 bases and J shed 10 bases, with 13 bases lying between them.

The chain couples TRBV5-1 to TRBJ1-1; the match to TRBD1 covers 7 bases. The CDR3 contains 17 residues. V shed 2 bases, J shed 3 bases, and the junction held 13 bases outside the gene matches. Looked up from germline, CDR1 is SGHRS and CDR2 is YFSETQ. Written as DNA, the CDR3 is TGCGCCAGCAGCTTCCTTTGGTCACGACAGGGCCACACTGAAGCTTTCTTT. Translating it yields CASSFLWSRQGHTEAFF.

The chain has TRBV10-3 and TRBJ1-2, with D tentatively TRBD1 (6 bases). The germline gives CDR1 ENHRY, CDR2 SYGVKD. The V gene lost 2 bases and the J gene lost 5 bases, with 18 bases spanning the gap. The CDR3 has 16 residues. The CDR3 here is CAISELRGGGLYGYTF. The CDR3 bases are TGTGCCATCAGTGAGCTCAGGGGTGGGGGACTATATGGCTACACCTTC.

The chain recombines TRBV7-3 with TRBJ2-1; the D is unclear. With 1 base removed from V and 0 bases from J, the gap between germline ends came to 19 bases. The germline gives CDR1 SGHTA, CDR2 FQGTGA. This CDR3 has 19 amino acids. The CDR3 is CASSLRGLSSLSSYNEQFF. The CDR3 DNA reads as TGTGCCAGCAGCTTAAGGGGTTTGAGTAGCCTCAGCTCCTACAATGAGCAGTTCTTC.

The rearrangement joins TRBV29-1 to TRBJ2-7, with D possibly being TRBD1 or TRBD2 (5 bases each). Between the trimmed V and J ends, which lost 4 bases and 5 bases, there was a span of 9 bases. The CDR3 has 11 amino acids. Germline CDR1 is SQVTM and CDR2 is ANQGSEA. In DNA, the CDR3 is TGCAGCGTTGGCAGGGACCACGAGCAGTACTTC. Amino acid sequence: CSVGRDHEQYF.

The rearrangement links TRBV20-1 to TRBJ1-3, with D perhaps matching TRBD1 (5 bases). CDR1 DFQATT and CDR2 SNEGSKA come from the germline V gene (reference sequence). The ends were cut back, 3 bases at V and 3 bases at J, with 9 bases in the middle. The length of the CDR3 is 13 residues. The CDR3 DNA follows: TGCAGTGCTAGTATCGGGGGTGGAAACACCATATATTTT. It is translated as CSASIGGGNTIYF.

The V and J genes are TRBV5-1 and TRBJ1-5, with 9 bases fitting TRBD1. CDR3 length: 15 residues. The V gene end was trimmed by 4 bases and the J gene end by 2 bases; junction bases not matched to a gene: 4. CDR1 and CDR2 from the germline V gene are SGHRS and YFSETQ. CDR3 DNA sequence: TGCGCCAGCAGCGAAACAGGGGGCGGCAATCAGCCCCAGCATTTT. It encodes CASSETGGGNQPQHF.

The genes are TRBV9 and TRBJ1-1, with a weak D call TRBD1 (5 bases). CDR3 length: 16 amino acids. Germline lookup yields CDR1 SGDLS and CDR2 YYNGEE. Deletions cut 0 bases from V and 6 bases from J, with 18 bases between. As DNA, the CDR3 is TGTGCCAGCAGCGTAGGAGCCGGGGACTTGGATGCTGAAGCTTTCTTT. Its protein is CASSVGAGDLDAEAFF.

The rearrangement joins TRBV28 to TRBJ1-4; 7 positions match TRBD1. V dropped 10 bases and J dropped 1; count of bases not matched to a gene: 15. Germline V gene sequence: CDR1 MDHEN, CDR2 SYDVKM. CDR3 length: 17 residues. As DNA, the CDR3 is TGTGCCACACGGCACAATCAGGGGGTAGTAACTAATGAAAAACTGTTTTTT. As protein: CATRHNQGVVTNEKLFF.

V and J are TRBV28 and TRBJ1-6; D is ambiguous. This CDR3 comprises 13 residues. With 1 base removed from V and 8 bases from J, the gap between germline ends came to 6 bases. Germline-derived CDR1 and CDR2 are MDHEN and SYDVKM. The CDR3 DNA reads TGTGCCAGCAGTTTATCGTCATATTCACCCCTCCACTTT. Translation gives CASSLSSYSPLHF.

This clone was seen once. The chain employs TRBV4-2 and TRBJ2-1; 10 nucleotides line up with TRBD2. Germline V gene lookup returns CDR1 LGHNA and CDR2 YNFKEQ. This CDR3 has 15 amino acids. V was clipped by 5 bases and J by 8 bases; unmatched bases: 9. CDR3 sequence (DNA): TGTGCCAGCAGCGAAGGAGGGACTAGCGCCCATGAGCAGTTCTTC. Its protein is CASSEGGTSAHEQFF.

V usage is TRBV5-1 and J usage is TRBJ2-7; 14 positions match TRBD2. The V gene's germline CDR1 is SGHRS and CDR2 YFSETQ. The CDR3 is made up of 15 amino acids. Losses at the gene ends were 4 bases for V and 3 bases for J; bases not matched to a gene: 3. The CDR3 loop is CASSVGLAGDYEQYF. The CDR3 nucleotides are TGCGCCAGCAGCGTGGGACTAGCGGGAGACTACGAGCAGTACTTC.

The V and J genes are TRBV11-3 and TRBJ2-3, with unresolved D. Trimming took 0 bases from V and 8 from J, leaving 15 bases between them. This CDR3 is built from 15 residues. Per germline, CDR1 SGHNT and CDR2 YENEEA. DNA for the CDR3: TGTGCCAGCAGCTTAGATCGTGCTAGTGTTGTTACGCAGTATTTT. Amino acids: CASSLDRASVVTQYF.

This clone appeared a few times. The rearrangement joins TRBV27 to TRBJ2-2; TRBD2 might be the D (5 bases). V was trimmed by 4 bases and J by 8 bases, leaving 20 bases between them. Germline values: CDR1 MNHEY, CDR2 SMNVEV (reference sequence). The CDR3 sequence is 16 residues long. CDR3 loop: CASSSDSGIFPGELFF. The CDR3 coding sequence is TGTGCCAGCAGTTCCGACTCGGGGATCTTCCCGGGGGAGCTGTTTTTT.

The chain uses TRBV11-3 and TRBJ2-1; D gene uncertain. Trimming stripped 3 bases from V and 2 bases from J, with 11 bases between. CDR1 and CDR2 (germline): SGHNT, YENEEA. The CDR3 extends over 15 amino acids. The CDR3 nucleotides are TGTGCCAGCAGCTTTAGTGGCCTACCCTACAATGAGCAGTTCTTC. Translated, it gives CASSFSGLPYNEQFF.

The chain is built from TRBV27 and TRBJ1-4, with a weak D call TRBD1 (5 bases). This CDR3 is built from 14 residues. CDR1 is MNHEY, CDR2 SMNVEV, per germline (reference sequence). The V end lost 5 bases, the J end lost 6 bases, and 13 bases lay between the germline ends. The CDR3 sequence is CASSQGGGYEKLFF. CDR3 DNA: TGTGCCAGCAGTCAGGGAGGCGGGTATGAAAAACTGTTTTTT.

The CDR3 region is CASSTPSRGRHGYTF. For the CDR3, the DNA is TGTGCCAGCAGTACCCCGAGCAGGGGGCGACATGGCTACACCTTC. This rearrangement joins TRBV28 to TRBJ1-2; TRBD1 agrees at 8 bases. The J segment lost 6 bases and the V segment lost 5 bases, leaving 11 bases of the junction unmatched. CDR3 length: 15 residues. CDR1 is MDHEN, CDR2 SYDVKM, per germline.

The V call is TRBV11-3, the J call TRBJ2-7; possibly TRBD1 for D (7 bases). The CDR3 covers 17 residues. Trimming removed 3 bases at V and 5 bases at J, with 23 bases between. Germline V gives CDR1 SGHNT, CDR2 YENEEA. CDR3 amino acids: CASSFRASQGGRNEQYF. The DNA of the CDR3 is TGTGCCAGCAGCTTCCGGGCGTCTCAGGGGGGCAGAAACGAGCAGTACTTC.

The genes are TRBV2 and TRBJ2-4; D is perhaps TRBD2 (5 bases). CDR1 SNHLY and CDR2 FYNNEI come from the germline V gene. V lost 4 bases, J lost 2 bases, and 18 bases lay in between. The CDR3 loop spans 17 amino acids. CDR3 sequence (DNA): TGTGCCAGCAGTGCGAGCGTCGTCGGGGTATCCAAAAACATTCAGTACTTC. It encodes CASSASVVGVSKNIQYF.

The chain joins TRBV29-1 to TRBJ2-5, with a possible D match to TRBD1 (7 bases). Trimming removed 7 bases from V and 9 bases from J, with 21 bases in between. This CDR3 is built from 13 residues. Per the germline V gene, CDR1 is SQVTM and CDR2 is ANQGSEA. The CDR3 DNA sequence: TGCAGCGGGATTCCGGGACAGCCGGGGGCCCAGTACTTC. Protein sequence: CSGIPGQPGAQYF.

This clone was counted between two and nine times. The chain employs TRBV7-9 and TRBJ1-1; TRBD1 agrees at 8 bases. The CDR3 contains 13 residues. The germline CDR1 and CDR2 sequences are SEHNR and FQNEAQ (reference sequence). The V segment lost 5 bases and the J segment 4 bases; nucleotides outside the gene matches: 3. The DNA for the CDR3 is TGTGCCAGCAGCATAACAGGGGGCACTGAAGCTTTCTTT. Translated: CASSITGGTEAFF.

The chain is built from TRBV5-1 and TRBJ1-2; tentative D call: TRBD1 (6 bases). The V and J ends lost 3 bases and 5 bases respectively, with 14 bases between them. This CDR3 has 14 residues. Germline values: CDR1 SGHRS, CDR2 YFSETQ. The CDR3 is CASSWGGATYGYTF. The CDR3 DNA reads as TGCGCCAGCAGCTGGGGGGGGGCTACGTATGGCTACACCTTC.

V is TRBV18 and J is TRBJ1-2, with TRBD1 matching 7 bases. CDR1 is KGHSH and CDR2 is LQKENI in the germline V gene. The CDR3 sequence is 12 residues long. V shed 4 bases and J 10 bases; nucleotides not matched to a gene: 6. Here the CDR3 reads CASSLRDSHYTF. CDR3 nucleotide sequence: TGTGCCAGCTCACTACGGGACAGCCACTACACCTTC.

The J gene is TRBJ2-5, the V gene TRBV7-8; tentatively, D is TRBD1 or TRBD2 (5 bases each). The V gene lost 5 bases and the J gene lost 0 bases, with 13 bases spanning the gap. The CDR3 is made up of 15 amino acids. The germline V gene encodes CDR1 SGHVS and CDR2 FQNEAQ. The CDR3 region is CASSPRGAYQETQYF. The CDR3 region has the DNA TGTGCCAGCAGCCCTAGGGGAGCGTACCAAGAGACCCAGTACTTC.

This clone has a handful of counts. The chain carries TRBV4-1 and TRBJ2-1; D not resolved. Trimming pared 3 bases from V and 8 bases from J, leaving 11 bases between. In germline, CDR1 is MGHRA, CDR2 YSYEKL. The CDR3 is 13 amino acids. The CDR3 here is CASSHSLRDEQFF. The CDR3 bases are TGCGCCAGCAGCCATTCATTGCGCGATGAGCAGTTCTTC.